This T cell receptor beta chain emerged from a study of T cells after yellow fever vaccination. The overall study: Some fractions had low cell numbers, and these were prepared with SMART-Seq v4 Ultra Low Input. Notes on the study in general: The secondary T-cell response peaked on day 5, not day 15, but was weaker. Only a small proportion of the clonotypes turned up in both the CD4 and the CD8 compartments, likely arising from convergent recombination. Reappearance after the booster was observed for most primary-vaccination clones (about 96% CD4, just over 85% CD8).

V shed 0 bases and J shed 6 bases, with 11 bases lying between them. Germline CDR1 and CDR2: MNHEY and SVGAGI. The CDR3 totals 14 residues. One entry per CDR3 protein, called by TCRdb with MiXCR from the 5' RACE reads. This table holds roughly 240,000 distinct CDR3 sequences, roughly 6.2% found once. This clonotype occurred a few times. Its target is unknown. This clonotype was sampled from a man in his thirties or forties who received the YFV17D yellow fever vaccine. The source was CD4+ T cells sorted from PBMCs, collected on the day of the yellow fever booster vaccination. The J gene is TRBJ1-1, the V gene TRBV6-5; D gene unclear. Here the CDR3 DNA reads TGTGCCAGCAGTTACTCGAGAAGAGGGTCTGAAGCTTTCTTT. Protein product: CASSYSRRGSEAFF.